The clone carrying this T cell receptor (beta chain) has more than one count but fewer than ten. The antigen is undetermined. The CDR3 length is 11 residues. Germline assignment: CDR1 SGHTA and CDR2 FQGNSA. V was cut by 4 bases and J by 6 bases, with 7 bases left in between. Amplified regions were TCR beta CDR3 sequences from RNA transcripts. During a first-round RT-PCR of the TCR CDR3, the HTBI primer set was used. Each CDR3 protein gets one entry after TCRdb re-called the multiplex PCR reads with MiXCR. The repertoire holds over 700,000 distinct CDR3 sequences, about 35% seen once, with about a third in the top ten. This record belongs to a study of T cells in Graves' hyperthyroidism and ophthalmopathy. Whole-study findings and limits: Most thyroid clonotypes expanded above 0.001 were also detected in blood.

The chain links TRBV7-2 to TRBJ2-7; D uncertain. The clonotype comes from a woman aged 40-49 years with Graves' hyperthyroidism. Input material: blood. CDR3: CASSSDSEQYF. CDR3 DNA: TGTGCCAGCAGCTCTGATAGCGAGCAGTACTTC. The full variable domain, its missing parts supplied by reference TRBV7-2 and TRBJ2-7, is GAGVSQSPSNKVTEKGKDVELRCDPISGHTALYWYRQSLGQGLEFLIYFQGNSAPDKSGLPSDRFSAERTGGSVSTLTIQRTQQEDSAVYLCASSSDSEQYFGPGTRLTVT.